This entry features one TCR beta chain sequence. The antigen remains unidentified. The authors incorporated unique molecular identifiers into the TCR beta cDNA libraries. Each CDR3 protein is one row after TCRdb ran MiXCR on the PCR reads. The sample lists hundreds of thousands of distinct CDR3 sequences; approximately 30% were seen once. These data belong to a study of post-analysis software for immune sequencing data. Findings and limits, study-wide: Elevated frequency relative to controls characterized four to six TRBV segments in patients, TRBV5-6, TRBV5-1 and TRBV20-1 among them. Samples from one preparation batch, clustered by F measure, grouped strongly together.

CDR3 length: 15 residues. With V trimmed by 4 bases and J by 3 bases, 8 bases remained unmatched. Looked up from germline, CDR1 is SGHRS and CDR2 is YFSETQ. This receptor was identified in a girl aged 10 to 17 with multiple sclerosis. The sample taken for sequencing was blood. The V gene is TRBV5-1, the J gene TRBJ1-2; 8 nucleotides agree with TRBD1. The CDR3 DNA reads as TGCGCCAGCAGCCCCGTTCAGGGGGCCGACTATGGCTACACCTTC. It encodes CASSPVQGADYGYTF.